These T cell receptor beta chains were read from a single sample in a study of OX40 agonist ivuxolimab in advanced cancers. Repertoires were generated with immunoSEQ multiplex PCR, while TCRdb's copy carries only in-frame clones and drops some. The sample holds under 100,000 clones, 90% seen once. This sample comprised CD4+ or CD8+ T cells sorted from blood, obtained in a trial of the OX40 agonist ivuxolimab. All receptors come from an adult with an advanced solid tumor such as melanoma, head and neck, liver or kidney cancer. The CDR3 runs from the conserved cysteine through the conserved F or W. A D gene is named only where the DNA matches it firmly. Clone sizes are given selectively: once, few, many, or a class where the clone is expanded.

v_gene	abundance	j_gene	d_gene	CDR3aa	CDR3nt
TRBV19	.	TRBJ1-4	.	CASSIRAGGEKLFF	TGTGCCAGTAGTATCCGGGCCGGGGGGGAAAAACTGTTTTTT
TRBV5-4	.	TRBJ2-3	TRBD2	CATVGGSGRALGDTQYF	TGTGCAACAGTTGGGGGTAGCGGGAGAGCGCTTGGAGATACGCAGTATTTT
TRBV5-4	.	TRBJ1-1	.	CASSTNAQGFTEAFF	TGTGCCAGCAGCACGAACGCTCAGGGGTTCACTGAAGCTTTCTTT
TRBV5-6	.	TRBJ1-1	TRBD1	CASSFLGQGTMNTEAFF	TGTGCCAGCAGCTTCTTGGGACAGGGGACAATGAACACTGAAGCTTTCTTT
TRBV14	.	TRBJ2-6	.	CASSRTPGNLGSGANVLTF	TGTGCCAGCAGCCGCACCCCAGGAAATCTGGGATCTGGGGCCAACGTCCTGACTTTC
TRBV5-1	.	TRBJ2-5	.	CASSLERWEQETQYF	TGCGCCAGCAGCTTGGAGCGGTGGGAGCAAGAGACCCAGTACTTC
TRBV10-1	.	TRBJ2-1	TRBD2	CASPEGRTSGIVENEQFF	TGCGCCAGCCCCGAAGGTAGGACTAGCGGGATCGTCGAGAATGAGCAGTTCTTC
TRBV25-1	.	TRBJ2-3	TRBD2	CASSDSTSGYRGTDTQYF	TGTGCCAGCAGTGATTCGACTAGCGGGTACAGGGGAACAGATACGCAGTATTTT
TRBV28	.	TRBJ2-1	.	CASGLALAEQFF	TGTGCCAGCGGTTTAGCGCTAGCGGAGCAGTTCTTC
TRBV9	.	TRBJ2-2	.	CASSVRDVTGELFF	TGTGCCAGCAGCGTACGAGATGTCACCGGGGAGCTGTTTTTT
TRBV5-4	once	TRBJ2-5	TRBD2	CASSLAWGAGEETQYF	TGTGCCAGCAGCTTGGCTTGGGGAGCGGGGGAAGAGACCCAGTACTTC
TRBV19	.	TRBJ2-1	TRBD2	CASSIDPLGTSGPYNEQFF	TGTGCCAGTAGTATAGATCCTCTGGGGACTAGCGGGCCCTACAATGAGCAGTTCTTC
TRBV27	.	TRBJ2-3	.	CASSLRQFPPSTPGTSTDTQYF	TGTGCCAGCAGCCTCAGACAGTTTCCCCCCTCTACTCCCGGGACTAGCACAGATACGCAGTATTTT
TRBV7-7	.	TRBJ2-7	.	CASSLVPAGEGEQYF	TGTGCCAGCAGCTTAGTTCCAGCAGGGGAAGGGGAGCAGTACTTC
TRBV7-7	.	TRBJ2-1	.	CASSSTPLSSYNEQFF	TGTGCCAGCAGCTCAACCCCACTAAGCTCCTACAATGAGCAGTTCTTC
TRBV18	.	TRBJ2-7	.	CASSPRTTYEQYF	TGTGCCAGCTCACCAAGGACAACCTACGAGCAGTACTTC
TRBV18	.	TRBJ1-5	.	CASSPDGGSDQPQHF	TGTGCCAGCTCACCCGACGGGGGATCGGATCAGCCCCAGCATTTT
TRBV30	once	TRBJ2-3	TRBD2	CAWGAGGSTDTQYF	TGTGCCTGGGGAGCGGGGGGGAGCACAGATACGCAGTATTTT
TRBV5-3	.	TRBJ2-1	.	CARSYGETYNEQFF	TGTGCCAGAAGTTACGGTGAGACCTACAATGAGCAGTTCTTC
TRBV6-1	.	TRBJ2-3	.	CASSEQAGSTDTQYF	TGTGCCAGCAGTGAACAGGCAGGTAGCACAGATACGCAGTATTTT
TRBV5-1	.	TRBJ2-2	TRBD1	CASSGTARTGELFF	TGCGCCAGCAGCGGGACAGCAAGGACCGGGGAGCTGTTTTTT
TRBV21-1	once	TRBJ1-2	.	CASSDKTVNVIGYTF	TGTGCCAGCAGCGACAAGACAGTAAACGTTATAGGCTACACCTTC
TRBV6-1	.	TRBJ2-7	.	CASSGLVGGAYEQYF	TGTGCCAGCAGTGGCCTGGTTGGGGGAGCCTACGAGCAGTACTTC
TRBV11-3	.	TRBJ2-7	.	CASSLDSTIGYEQYF	TGTGCCAGCAGCTTAGACAGTACGATAGGCTACGAGCAGTACTTC
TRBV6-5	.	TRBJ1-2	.	CASNRVYGYTF	TGTGCCAGCAATCGCGTCTATGGCTACACCTTC
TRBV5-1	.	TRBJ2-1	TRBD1	CASRYPGGNEQFF	TGCGCCAGCAGATATCCAGGGGGCAATGAGCAGTTCTTC
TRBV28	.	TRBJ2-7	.	CASSLGGGPYEQYF	TGTGCCAGCAGTTTAGGGGGAGGCCCTTACGAGCAGTACTTC
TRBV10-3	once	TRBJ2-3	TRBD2	CAISEPGLAGVTGTQYF	TGTGCCATCAGTGAGCCGGGACTAGCGGGGGTCACGGGTACGCAGTATTTT
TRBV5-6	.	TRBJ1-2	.	CASSLANYGYTF	TGTGCCAGCAGCTTAGCTAACTATGGCTACACCTTC
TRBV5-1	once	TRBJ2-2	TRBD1	CASSFRQGSGLTKATGELFF	TGCGCCAGCAGCTTTAGACAGGGCTCAGGATTAACGAAGGCCACCGGGGAGCTGTTTTTT
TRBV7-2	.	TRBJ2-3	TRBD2	CASSSRPTSGNDTDTQYF	TGTGCCAGCAGCTCCCGGCCGACTAGCGGGAATGACACAGATACGCAGTATTTT
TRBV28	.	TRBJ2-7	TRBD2	CASSLSGLPTLYEQYF	TGTGCCAGCAGTCTGTCGGGACTACCGACCCTTTACGAGCAGTACTTC
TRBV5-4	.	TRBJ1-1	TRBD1	CASSLADRGNTEAFF	TGTGCCAGCAGCTTGGCCGACAGGGGGAACACTGAAGCTTTCTTT
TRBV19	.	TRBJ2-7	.	CASSPRVLGGYEQYF	TGTGCCAGTAGTCCCCGCGTTTTAGGGGGCTACGAGCAGTACTTC
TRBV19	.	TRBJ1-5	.	CASSRGPGVGQPQHF	TGTGCCAGTAGCAGGGGTCCAGGGGTGGGTCAGCCCCAGCATTTT
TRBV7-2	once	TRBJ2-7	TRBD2	CASSLVPSGAYEQYF	TGTGCCAGCAGCTTAGTACCTAGCGGGGCCTACGAGCAGTACTTC
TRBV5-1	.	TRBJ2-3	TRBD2	CASSLSGGSTTDTQYF	TGCGCCAGCAGCTTGTCTGGCGGGAGTACAACAGATACGCAGTATTTT
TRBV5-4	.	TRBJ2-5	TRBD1	CASSGDSEETQYF	TGTGCCAGCAGCGGGGACAGCGAAGAGACCCAGTACTTC
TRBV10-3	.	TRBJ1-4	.	CAISDQGPNEKLFF	TGTGCCATCAGTGATCAGGGACCAAATGAAAAACTGTTTTTT
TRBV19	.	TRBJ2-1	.	CASSIGGAHNEQFF	TGTGCCAGTAGTATAGGAGGGGCCCACAATGAGCAGTTCTTC
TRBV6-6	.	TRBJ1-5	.	CASRGQGQPQHF	TGTGCCAGCAGGGGGCAAGGGCAGCCCCAGCATTTT
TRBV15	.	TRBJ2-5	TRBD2	CATGPGGPETQYF	TGTGCCACCGGCCCGGGGGGGCCAGAGACCCAGTACTTC
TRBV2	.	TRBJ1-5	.	CASTVDSNQPQHF	TGTGCCAGCACTGTTGATAGCAATCAGCCCCAGCATTTT
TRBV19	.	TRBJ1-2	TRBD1	CASRTSIGDRQGYTF	TGTGCCAGTAGGACCAGTATTGGGGACAGGCAAGGCTACACCTTC
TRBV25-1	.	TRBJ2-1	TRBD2	CASTRVGGYEQFF	TGTGCCAGCACCCGAGTGGGGGGGTATGAGCAGTTCTTC
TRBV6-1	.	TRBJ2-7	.	CASSAMTASYEQYF	TGTGCCAGCAGTGCCATGACAGCTTCCTACGAGCAGTACTTC
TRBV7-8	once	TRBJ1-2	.	CASSLILEVGYTF	TGTGCCAGCAGCTTAATTTTAGAAGTAGGCTACACCTTC
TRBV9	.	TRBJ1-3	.	CASSSHPGNTIYF	TGTGCCAGCAGTTCCCACCCTGGAAACACCATATATTTT
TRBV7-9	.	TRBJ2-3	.	CASSYGDTQYF	TGTGCCAGCAGCTACGGAGATACGCAGTATTTT
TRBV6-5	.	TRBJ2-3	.	CASRLQGSNTQYF	TGTGCCAGCAGACTACAGGGTTCGAATACGCAGTATTTT
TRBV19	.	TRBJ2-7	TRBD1	CASGQGGYEQYF	TGTGCCAGTGGACAGGGTGGCTACGAGCAGTACTTC
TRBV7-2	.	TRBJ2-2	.	CASSFSRTGELFF	TGTGCCAGCAGCTTCAGCAGAACCGGGGAGCTGTTTTTT